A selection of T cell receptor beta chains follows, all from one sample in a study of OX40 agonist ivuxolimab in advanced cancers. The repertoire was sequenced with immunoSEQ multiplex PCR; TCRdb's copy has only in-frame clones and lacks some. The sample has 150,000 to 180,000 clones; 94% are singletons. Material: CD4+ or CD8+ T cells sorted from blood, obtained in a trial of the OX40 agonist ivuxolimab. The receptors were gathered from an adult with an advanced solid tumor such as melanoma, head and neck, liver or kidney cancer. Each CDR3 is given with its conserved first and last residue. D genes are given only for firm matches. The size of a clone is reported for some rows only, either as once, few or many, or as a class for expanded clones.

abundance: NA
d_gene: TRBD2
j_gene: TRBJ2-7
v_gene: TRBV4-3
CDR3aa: CASSQTSGGALSSEQYF
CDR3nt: TGCGCCAGCAGCCAAACTAGCGGGGGGGCTCTAAGTAGCGAGCAGTACTTC

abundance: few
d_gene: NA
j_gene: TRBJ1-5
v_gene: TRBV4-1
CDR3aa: CASSSQAGSNQPQHF
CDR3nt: TGCGCCAGCAGCTCCCAGGCAGGTAGCAATCAGCCCCAGCATTTT

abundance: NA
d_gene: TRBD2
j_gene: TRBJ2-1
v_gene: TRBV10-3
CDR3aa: CAIRGTSGDSYNEQFF
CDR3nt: TGTGCCATCAGGGGGACTAGCGGGGACTCCTACAATGAGCAGTTCTTC

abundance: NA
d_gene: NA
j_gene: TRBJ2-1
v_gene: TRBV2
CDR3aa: CAGGPYNEQFF
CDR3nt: TGTGCCGGCGGACCATACAATGAGCAGTTCTTC

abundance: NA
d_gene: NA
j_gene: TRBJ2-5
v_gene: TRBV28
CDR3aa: CASSPVPNQETQYF
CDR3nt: TGTGCCAGCAGCCCCGTGCCGAACCAAGAGACCCAGTACTTC

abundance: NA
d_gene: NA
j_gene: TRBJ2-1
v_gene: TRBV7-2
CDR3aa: CASSARGTVNNEQFF
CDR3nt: TGTGCCAGCAGCGCCCGCGGGACAGTGAATAATGAGCAGTTCTTC

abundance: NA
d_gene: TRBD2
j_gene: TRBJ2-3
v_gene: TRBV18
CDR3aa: CASSPGGSPGTDTQYF
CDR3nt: TGTGCCAGCTCCCCCGGGGGGTCCCCCGGCACAGATACGCAGTATTTT

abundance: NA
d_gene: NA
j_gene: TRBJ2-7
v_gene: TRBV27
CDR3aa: CASRRPPQEGNEQYF
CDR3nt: TGTGCCAGCAGGAGGCCCCCTCAGGAAGGCAACGAGCAGTACTTC

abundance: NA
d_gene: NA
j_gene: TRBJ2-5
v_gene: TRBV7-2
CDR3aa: CASSFRGSETQYF
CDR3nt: TGTGCCAGCAGCTTCAGGGGATCCGAGACCCAGTACTTC

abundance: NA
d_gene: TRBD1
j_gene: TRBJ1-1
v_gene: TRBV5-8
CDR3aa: CASSLMAGTANTEAFF
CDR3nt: TGTGCCAGCAGCCTGATGGCCGGGACAGCGAACACTGAAGCTTTCTTT

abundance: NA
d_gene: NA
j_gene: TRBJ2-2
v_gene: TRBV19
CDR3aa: CASKGTPRDTGELFF
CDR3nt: TGTGCCAGTAAGGGAACCCCCCGAGACACCGGGGAGCTGTTTTTT

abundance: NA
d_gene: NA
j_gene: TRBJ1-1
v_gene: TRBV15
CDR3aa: CATSRDWDGHLYTEAFF
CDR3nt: TGTGCCACCAGCAGAGATTGGGACGGGCATTTGTACACTGAAGCTTTCTTT

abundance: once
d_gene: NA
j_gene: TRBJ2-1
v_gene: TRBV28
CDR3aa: CASSLSGSINEQFF
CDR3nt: TGTGCCAGCAGTTTATCGGGATCGATCAATGAGCAGTTCTTC

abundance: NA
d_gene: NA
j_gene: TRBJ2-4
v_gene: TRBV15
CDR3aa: CATSRDSKAKNIQYF
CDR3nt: TGTGCCACCAGCAGAGATTCCAAGGCCAAAAACATTCAGTACTTC

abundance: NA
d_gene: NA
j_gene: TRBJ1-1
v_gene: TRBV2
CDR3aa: CASSVQGGNTEAFF
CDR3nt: TGTGCCAGCAGCGTACAGGGAGGGAACACTGAAGCTTTCTTT

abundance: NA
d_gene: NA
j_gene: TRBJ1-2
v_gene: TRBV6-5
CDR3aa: CASANYGYTF
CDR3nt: TGTGCCAGCGCAAACTATGGCTACACCTTC